This entry describes one T cell receptor (beta chain). Its target is unknown. V lost 0 bases and J 2 bases, leaving 11 bases between the germline ends. The CDR3 runs to 15 residues. The V gene's germline CDR1 is SGHRS and CDR2 YFSETQ. Input was 2 to 2.5 ug genomic DNA, or all available if less. Some clones are missing from TCRdb's copy, which holds only in-frame ones; the method was immunoSEQ multiplex PCR. The sample has about 96,000 clones, 75% to 85% seen once. The data belong to a study of glioma-infiltrating T cells after dendritic cell vaccination. Overall study context: Between the early 2000s and the early 2010s, patients got autologous tumor lysate-pulsed dendritic cell vaccines.

Study-wide findings and caveats: Estimated pretreatment TIL content predicted outcome after dendritic cell vaccination.

The clonotype originates from a human donor with glioblastoma. This specimen was blood, taken before dendritic cell vaccination. This rearrangement joins TRBV5-1 to TRBJ1-2, with TRBD1 as a possible D gene (5 bases). The CDR3 region has the DNA TGCGCCAGCAGCTTGGTAGGGGTTCTAAACTATGGCTACACCTTC. This gives the protein CASSLVGVLNYGYTF.